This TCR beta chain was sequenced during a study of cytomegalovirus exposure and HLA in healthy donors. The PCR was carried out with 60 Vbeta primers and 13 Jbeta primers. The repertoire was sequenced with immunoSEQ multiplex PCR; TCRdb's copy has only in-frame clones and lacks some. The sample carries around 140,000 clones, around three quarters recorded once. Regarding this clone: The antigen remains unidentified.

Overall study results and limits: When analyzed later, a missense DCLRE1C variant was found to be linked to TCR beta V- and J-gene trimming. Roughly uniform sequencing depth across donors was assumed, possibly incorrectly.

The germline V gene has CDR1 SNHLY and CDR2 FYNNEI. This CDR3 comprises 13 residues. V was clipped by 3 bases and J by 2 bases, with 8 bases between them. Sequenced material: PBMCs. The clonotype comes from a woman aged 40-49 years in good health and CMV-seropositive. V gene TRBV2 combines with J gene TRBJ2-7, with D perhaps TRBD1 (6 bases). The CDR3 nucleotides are TGTGCCAGCAGTGAGGACAGCCCCTACGAGCAGTACTTC. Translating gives CASSEDSPYEQYF.